The 6 T cell receptor beta chains given below trace back to one sample, sequenced in a study of cytomegalovirus exposure and HLA in healthy donors. 13 Jbeta primers and 60 Vbeta primers were used for the PCR. Produced via immunoSEQ multiplex PCR; TCRdb's table is partial and in-frame only. The data contain 69,000 or so clones, more than 75% of them singletons. The sequenced sample consisted of PBMCs. These receptor sequences come from a man between 18 and 29 years old in good health and CMV-seronegative.

The chain has TRBV5-1 and TRBJ2-5; D uncertain. The germline V gene has CDR1 SGHRS and CDR2 YFSETQ. This CDR3 is built from 15 residues. V lost 0 bases, J lost 2 bases, and 11 bases lay in between. Here the CDR3 reads CASSLALANQETQYF. For the CDR3, the DNA is TGCGCCAGCAGCTTGGCCTTAGCAAATCAAGAGACCCAGTACTTC.

This clone was observed a single time. The V gene is TRBV5-1, the J gene TRBJ2-5, with 15 bases matching TRBD2. With 4 bases clipped from V and 7 bases from J, the junction kept 8 bases outside the gene matches. This CDR3 comprises 16 residues. Germline V gene lookup returns CDR1 SGHRS and CDR2 YFSETQ. In nucleotides, the CDR3 is TGCGCCAGCAGCACGCGGACTAGCGGGGGGGCAGGGACCCAGTACTTC. It yields the protein CASSTRTSGGAGTQYF.

V gene TRBV6-1 combines with J gene TRBJ1-5; TRBD1 aligns across 8 bases. V gave up 6 bases and J gave up 2 bases; unmatched junction bases: 3. The CDR3 has 14 residues. The germline V gene encodes CDR1 MNHNS and CDR2 SASEGT. The CDR3 sequence: CASSRGQGNQPQHF. In nucleotides, the CDR3 is TGTGCCAGCAGCAGGGGGCAGGGCAATCAGCCCCAGCATTTT.

The chain combines TRBV21-1 with TRBJ1-3. TRBV21-1 is listed as a pseudogene. CDR3 length: 15 residues. The CDR3 DNA follows: TGTGCCAGCAGCAAAATTCCCTCTTCTGGAAACACCATATATTTT. Translation gives CASSKIPSSGNTIYF.

The chain couples TRBV2 to TRBJ1-1, with D maybe TRBD1 (5 bases). The CDR3 totals 14 residues. V shed 4 bases and J shed 4 bases, with 13 bases lying between them. CDR1 and CDR2 (germline): SNHLY, FYNNEI. DNA of the CDR3: TGTGCCAGCAGTGGACAGCTAAGTACCACTGAAGCTTTCTTT. Its translation is CASSGQLSTTEAFF.

The chain combines TRBV5-5 with TRBJ2-7; 7 positions match TRBD1. CDR1 and CDR2 from the germline V gene are SGHKS and YYEKEE (reference sequence). Trimming removed 0 bases from V and 7 bases from J; junction bases left unmatched: 7. The CDR3 is 14 residues long. The CDR3 region is CASSLDPGGREQYV. DNA for the CDR3: TGTGCCAGCAGCTTGGATCCAGGGGGTCGGGAGCAGTACGTC.